This TCR beta chain was observed in a study of radiotherapy plus CTLA-4 blockade in lung cancer. The study treated chemo-refractory metastatic non-small-cell lung cancer patients with focal radiation plus ipilimumab CTLA-4 blockade. Assay used: immunoSEQ multiplex PCR; TCRdb lists only in-frame clones, some missing. The table has 85,000 to 90,000 clones, roughly 86% seen once. The specimen comprised peripheral blood, sampled from a patient treated with radiotherapy plus ipilimumab. The origin of this receptor is a human donor with non-small cell lung cancer that progressed on radiotherapy plus ipilimumab.

The CDR3 DNA reads TGTGCCAGCAGTGCCCTCGGACAGACGATAACAAATACGCAGTATTTT. Its protein is CASSALGQTITNTQYF. The chain recombines TRBV27 with TRBJ2-3; tentative D call: TRBD1 (6 bases). CDR1 is MNHEY and CDR2 is SMNVEV in the germline V gene (reference sequence). The CDR3 has 16 amino acids. The V and J ends lost 5 bases and 7 bases respectively, with 22 bases between them.